These 19 T cell receptor beta chains came from one sample sequenced in a study of T cell responses to AZD1222 COVID-19 vaccine. The table came from immunoSEQ multiplex PCR; TCRdb's copy has only in-frame clones and leaves some out. This sample carries approximately 160,000 clones, more than 85% of them seen once, and the ten largest clones take over 0.8%. Sequences were derived from peripheral blood, sampled on day 0 of AZD1222 vaccination. These receptors were collected from an adult in good health.

V is TRBV11-3 and J is TRBJ2-3; D ambiguous. This CDR3 has 12 residues. Germline V CDR1 and CDR2: SGHNT, YENEEA. V was cut by 1 base and J by 6 bases, with 5 bases left in between. The CDR3 bases are TGTGCCAGCAGCTTAGGCGTGGATACGCAGTATTTT. It yields the protein CASSLGVDTQYF.

The chain recombines TRBV12-5 with TRBJ2-1; TRBD2 aligns across 10 bases. The junction had 10 bases not matched to a gene; V was cut back by 4 bases and J by 10 bases. CDR3 length equals 15 residues. Germline CDR1 is LGHNT and CDR2 is FRNRAP. CDR3 bases: TGTGCTAGTGGTTCGGGACTAGCGAAACCCGGGGAGCAGTTCTTC. This sequence encodes CASGSGLAKPGEQFF. Full variable domain (remainder filled in from reference TRBV12-5 and TRBJ2-1): DARVTQTPRHKVTEMGQEVTMRCQPILGHNTVFWYRQTMMQGLELLAYFRNRAPLDDSGMPKDRFSAEMPDATLATLKIQPSEPRDSAVYFCASGSGLAKPGEQFFGPGTRLTVL.

The chain has TRBV12-3 or TRBV12-4 and TRBJ2-2; D is unclear. V was shortened by 5 bases and J by 5 bases, with 6 bases between the two germline ends. The CDR3 is 12 residues long. The CDR3 DNA follows: TGTGCCAGCAGTCCTCCGACCGGGGAGCTGTTTTTT. Translation gives CASSPPTGELFF.

The rearrangement uses TRBV2 and TRBJ1-2; 7 bases align to TRBD1. V shed 4 bases and J 1 base; nucleotides not matched to a gene: 3. The germline gives CDR1 SNHLY, CDR2 FYNNEI. CDR3 size: 14 residues. DNA of the CDR3: TGTGCCAGCAGTGCCGGGACAGTTAACTATGGCTACACCTTC. Translation gives CASSAGTVNYGYTF.

V and J are TRBV4-3 and TRBJ1-2, with D tentatively TRBD1 (5 bases). Trimming pared 0 bases from V and 4 bases from J, leaving 18 bases between. The CDR3 sequence is 17 residues long. Germline lookup yields CDR1 LGHNA and CDR2 YSLEER. The CDR3 sequence: CASSQDSYTGRSYGYTF. DNA of the CDR3: TGCGCCAGCAGCCAAGACTCCTATACGGGACGAAGCTATGGCTACACCTTC.

This chain connects TRBV20-1 to TRBJ1-2; D gene unclear. The CDR3 runs to 11 residues. In germline, CDR1 is DFQATT, CDR2 SNEGSKA (reference sequence). Trimming removed 7 bases from V and 2 bases from J, with 8 bases in between. The CDR3 sequence is CSVTGNYGYTF. In nucleotides, the CDR3 is TGCAGTGTCACCGGGAACTATGGCTACACCTTC.

J is TRBJ2-7 and V is TRBV6-2 or TRBV6-3; 7 bases map to TRBD1. J lost 9 bases, V lost 5 bases, and 4 bases had no gene match. This CDR3 is 11 amino acids long. The germline CDR1 and CDR2 sequences are MNHEY and SVGEGT. CDR3 loop: CASSNDRVQYF. The CDR3 DNA reads as TGTGCCAGCAGTAACGACAGGGTGCAGTACTTC.

The V call is TRBV13, the J call TRBJ1-6; 7 nucleotides align to TRBD1. The V gene end was trimmed by 5 bases and the J gene end by 4 bases; junction bases not matched to a gene: 2. The V gene's germline CDR1 is PRHDT and CDR2 FYEKMQ (reference sequence). The CDR3 totals 14 residues. The CDR3 coding sequence is TGTGCCAGCAGCCCAGGGGGGTATAATTCACCCCTCCACTTT. This encodes CASSPGGYNSPLHF.

The chain links TRBV5-1 to TRBJ2-6, with TRBD1 as a possible D gene (6 bases). Germline V CDR1 and CDR2: SGHRS, YFSETQ. The CDR3 is 17 amino acids. With 1 base removed from V and 0 bases from J, the gap between germline ends came to 11 bases. CDR3 protein: CASSLWAGASGANVLTF. For the CDR3, the DNA is TGCGCCAGCAGCTTGTGGGCAGGGGCCTCTGGGGCCAACGTCCTGACTTTC.

The chain has TRBV13 and TRBJ2-2; 7 bases are shared with TRBD1. CDR1 is PRHDT and CDR2 is FYEKMQ in the germline V gene (reference sequence). The CDR3 runs 15 residues. The J segment lost 7 bases and the V segment lost 5 bases, leaving 10 bases of the junction unmatched. The CDR3 DNA reads as TGTGCCAGCAGCCTCCGACAGGGAGTCAGCGGGGAGCTGTTTTTT. Amino acids: CASSLRQGVSGELFF.

The CDR3 nucleotides are TGTGCCTGTTCGAACAGGGGGTATAATTCACCCCTCCACTTT. This sequence encodes CACSNRGYNSPLHF. The rearrangement joins TRBV30 to TRBJ1-6, with 8 bases matching TRBD1. Germline trimming cut 6 bases from V and 4 bases from J; bases unmatched to any gene: 5. Germline loops: CDR1 GTSNPN, CDR2 SVGIG (reference sequence). The length of the CDR3 is 14 residues.

V is TRBV13 and J is TRBJ1-1; D unresolved. There are 12 residues in the CDR3. The V and J ends lost 6 bases and 4 bases respectively, with 9 bases between them. The V gene's germline CDR1 is PRHDT and CDR2 FYEKMQ (reference sequence). The CDR3 is CASRYAGTEAFF. CDR3 nucleotide sequence: TGTGCCAGCAGGTACGCAGGCACTGAAGCTTTCTTT.

The J gene is TRBJ1-1, the V gene TRBV29-1; unclear D gene. CDR3 size: 13 residues. Germline V gene data show CDR1 as SQVTM and CDR2 as ANQGSEA. Trimming cost V 4 bases and J 11 bases, with 20 bases left between them. CDR3 protein: CSVATRTGFSAFF. In nucleotides, the CDR3 is TGCAGCGTTGCAACCCGGACGGGGTTTTCGGCTTTCTTT.

The rearrangement links TRBV20-1 to TRBJ1-2; D not resolved. The CDR3 sequence is 12 residues long. V was pared by 3 bases and J by 7 bases, with 12 bases between. The germline V gene encodes CDR1 DFQATT and CDR2 SNEGSKA (reference sequence). In DNA, the CDR3 is TGCAGTGCTAGTTCCAGTCTCCTTGGCTACACCTTC. It translates to CSASSSLLGYTF.

V gene TRBV7-2 combines with J gene TRBJ1-4; 7 bases are shared with TRBD1. The germline V gene has CDR1 SGHTA and CDR2 FQGNSA. V shed 3 bases and J 7 bases; nucleotides not matched to a gene: 5. The CDR3 has 14 amino acids. CDR3 sequence reads: CASSLNRGGEKLFF. CDR3 nucleotides: TGTGCCAGCAGCTTGAACAGGGGAGGTGAAAAACTGTTTTTT.

This rearrangement joins TRBV10-3 to TRBJ1-6; no definite D call. CDR1 is ENHRY, CDR2 SYGVKD, per germline. V lost 3 bases to trimming and J lost 0 bases, with 6 bases between them. The CDR3 has 15 residues. This CDR3 is CAISEKGSYNSPLHF. CDR3 nucleotide sequence: TGTGCCATCAGTGAAAAGGGCTCCTATAATTCACCCCTCCACTTT.

This chain joins TRBV7-2 and TRBJ1-4, with unresolved D. Germline assignment: CDR1 SGHTA and CDR2 FQGNSA. Trimming removed 5 bases from V and 3 bases from J, with 16 bases in between. This CDR3 region has 16 residues. The DNA of the CDR3 is TGTGCCAGCAGCCCATGGGGTCCGCGGGCTAATGAAAAACTGTTTTTT. Translation gives CASSPWGPRANEKLFF.

The J gene is TRBJ2-3, the V gene TRBV6-2 or TRBV6-3; no reliable D call. Germline V lookup: CDR1 MNHEY, CDR2 SVGEGT. The CDR3 is made up of 15 amino acids. V was clipped by 2 bases and J by 0 bases, with 9 bases between them. The CDR3 protein is CASSYRYVSTDTQYF. The DNA for the CDR3 is TGTGCCAGCAGTTACCGGTATGTCAGCACAGATACGCAGTATTTT.

V gene TRBV19 combines with J gene TRBJ1-4; TRBD1 might be the D (6 bases). Trimming cost V 6 bases and J 7 bases, with 15 bases left between them. Germline V lookup: CDR1 LNHDA, CDR2 SQIVND (reference sequence). This CDR3 contains 14 residues. CDR3 in amino acids: CASSLQGLVEKLFF. CDR3 in DNA: TGTGCCAGTAGCCTACAGGGTTTGGTTGAAAAACTGTTTTTT.